What follows is one TCR beta chain and its context. It lacks a known antigen. No base-level quality is on record; no much larger clone is a single base apart. For the CD8 naive samples, CD45RO-negative cells were positively selected for CCR7, yielding a CD45RA+CCR7+ population from which TemRA cells were excluded. Donors were healthy HIV-negative adults with no recently reported acute infections or vaccinations. Only Caucasian adults living in Nashville, Tennessee, USA were represented among the donors. After blood collection by leukapheresis, PBMCs were isolated using Ficoll-Histopaque density gradient centrifugation and then cryopreserved in the vapor phase of liquid nitrogen. Analytical flow cytometry was used to check the purity and quantity of each magnetically sorted T cell population. Genomic DNA was isolated from every sorted fraction and measured by UV absorbance on a Nanodrop 2000c. Counted from cysteine to phenylalanine, this CDR3 has 16 amino acids. Just the 48-base CDR3 DNA is kept, in frame starting at base 1. CDR1 is given as MNHNS and CDR2 as SASEGT, both from the germline V gene. V gives up 1 base and J gives up 6 bases, and the segment between their germline ends measures 18 bases.

This record belongs to a study of shared clonotypes between healthy human individuals (dated by TCRdb to the early 2020s). Turning to the overall study: The cohort comprised a couple of women and a few men aged 18 to 49 years. Leukapheresis yielded between about 0.85 and 10 billion PBMCs per donor. To increase sequencing depth and limit assay-specific biases, different laboratories used diverse techniques to prepare libraries and sequence TCR repertoires. For each donor, CD4 naive and CD4 memory were each given three plates, CD8 naive was given two plates, and CD8 memory was given one plate. The study deeply sequenced blood TCR repertoires of roughly five healthy adults to estimate repertoire size and the extent of clonotype sharing between individuals. Study-wide conclusions, independent of this receptor: Sampling was limited to blood, and TCR repertoires in tissue likely differ from TCR repertoires in blood. Because the study included a small number of donors, the genetic and exposure-history diversity represented was limited. Compared with non-shared clonotypes, clonotypes shared by all four sorted-subset donors had higher generation probabilities. Larger estimated clonotype richness was generally found for naive subsets than for memory subsets. Sharing across a few donors was observed for roughly 5% of naive CD4, around 3.5% of naive CD8, over 2% of memory CD4, and about 0.38% of memory CD8 clonotypes. Based on pairwise subsampling, the degree of clonotype sharing among donors was expected to be affected by sequencing depth. Rarefaction of sorted-subset datasets indicated incomplete sequencing despite the large sequencing depth.

TCR CDR3 regions were amplified from genomic DNA by multiplex PCR using the deep immunoSEQ assay. For each cell subset, the extracted genomic DNA was distributed evenly across all wells of several immunoSEQ 96-well plates, and each plate served as one replicate. For sorted subsets, roughly 200 ng of genomic DNA, equivalent to 25,000 to 35,000 T cell genomes, went into each replicate PCR. Purified libraries were measured with a Qubit 3.0 fluorometer, size-checked on a Bioanalyzer 2100, and measured again with the KAPA Library Quantification kit. A separate single-read 150-cycle Illumina NextSeq 550 flow cell was used to sequence each immunoSEQ 96-well plate. The published analysis was carried out like this. Because the immunoSEQ output included only junctional sequences and no quality scores, the filtering could not be the same as the filtering used for full-length reads. Sequences were annotated with PyIR, a Python wrapper for IgBLAST v1.9, and V/J genes and CDR3 were assigned using IMGT germline references. Reads were filtered out if the reads had weak V/J assignments (E-value above 1e-6), no CDR3, stop codons, out-of-frame junctions, or ambiguous translated residues. V3J clonotypes were defined as sequences sharing the same inferred V gene, J gene, and CDR3 amino acid sequence. Percentage overlap between repertoires was calculated by dividing the number of shared unique clonotypes by the size of the smaller repertoire. Richness of each repertoire was evaluated using RTK rarefaction, the Chao1 estimator, and Recon v2.1 estimates of unobserved clonotypes. Generation probabilities for all TCRbeta clonotypes obtained by the gDNA method from a handful of donors were computed using OLGA. TCRdb took over this immuneACCESS table, retaining in-frame rearrangements with V and J assigned. Such tables are incomplete; in checked studies, under half of the missing clones stem from an unresolved V gene, and the remainder is unexplained. The V and J calls and the clone size are those of that table, but D and trimming were determined from the DNA. The sample records 2 million or so clones, over 85% of which are singletons. Jointly, the top ten make up 1% to 1.3% of the sample.

The sample taken for sequencing was naive CD8+ T cells sorted from blood. The cell subset or site label here, explained by the study, means: CD45RA+CCR7+. The clonotype was recovered from a man younger than 35 in good health. The chain was built from TRBV6-1 and TRBJ1-2; no D gene can be assigned with confidence. The encoded CDR3 is CASSEVSQASPHGYTF. The nucleotide sequence reads as follows: TGTGCCAGCAGTGAAGTCAGCCAGGCCTCCCCTCATGGCTACACCTTC.